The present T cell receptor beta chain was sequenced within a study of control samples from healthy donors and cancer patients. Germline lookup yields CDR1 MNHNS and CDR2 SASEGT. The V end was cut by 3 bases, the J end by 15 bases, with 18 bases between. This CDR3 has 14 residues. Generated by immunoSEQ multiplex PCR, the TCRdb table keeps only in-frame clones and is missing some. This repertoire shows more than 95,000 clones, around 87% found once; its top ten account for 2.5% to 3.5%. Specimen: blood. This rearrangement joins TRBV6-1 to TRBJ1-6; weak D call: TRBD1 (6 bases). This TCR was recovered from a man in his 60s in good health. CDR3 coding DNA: TGTGCCAGCAGTGATGCCGGGACACTAGTTTACCTCCACTTT. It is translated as CASSDAGTLVYLHF.